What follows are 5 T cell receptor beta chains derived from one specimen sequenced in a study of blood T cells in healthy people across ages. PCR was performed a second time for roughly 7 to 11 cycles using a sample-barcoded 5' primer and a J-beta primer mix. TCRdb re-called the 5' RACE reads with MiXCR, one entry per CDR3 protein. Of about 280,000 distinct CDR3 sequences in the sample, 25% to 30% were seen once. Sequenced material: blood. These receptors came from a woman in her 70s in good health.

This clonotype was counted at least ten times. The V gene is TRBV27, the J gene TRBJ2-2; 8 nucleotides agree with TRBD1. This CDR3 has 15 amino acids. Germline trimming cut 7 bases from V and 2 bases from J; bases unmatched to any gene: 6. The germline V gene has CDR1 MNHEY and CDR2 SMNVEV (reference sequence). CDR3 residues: CASNTGQANTGELFF. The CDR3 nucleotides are TGTGCCAGCAATACGGGACAGGCCAACACCGGGGAGCTGTTTTTT.

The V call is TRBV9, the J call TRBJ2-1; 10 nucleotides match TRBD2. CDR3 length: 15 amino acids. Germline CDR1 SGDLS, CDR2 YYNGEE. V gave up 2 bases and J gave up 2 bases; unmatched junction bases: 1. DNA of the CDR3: TGTGCCAGCAGCGTTCTAGCGGGAGCCTACAATGAGCAGTTCTTC. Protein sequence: CASSVLAGAYNEQFF.

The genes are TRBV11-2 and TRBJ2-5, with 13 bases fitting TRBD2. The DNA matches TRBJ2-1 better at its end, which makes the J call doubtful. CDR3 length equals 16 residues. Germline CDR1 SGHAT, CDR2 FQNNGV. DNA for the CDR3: TGTGCCAGCAGCTACCAACTAGCGGGAGGGCCGGGCGAGCAGTTCTTC. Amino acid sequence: CASSYQLAGGPGEQFF.

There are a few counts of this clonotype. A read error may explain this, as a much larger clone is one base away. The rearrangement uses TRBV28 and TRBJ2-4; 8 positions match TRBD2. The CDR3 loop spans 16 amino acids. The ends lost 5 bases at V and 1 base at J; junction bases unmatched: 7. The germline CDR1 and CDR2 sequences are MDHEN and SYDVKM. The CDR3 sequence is CASSPSGSAAKNIQYF. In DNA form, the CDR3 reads TGTGCCAGCAGTCCCAGCGGGAGTGCGGCCAAAAACATTCAGTACTTC.

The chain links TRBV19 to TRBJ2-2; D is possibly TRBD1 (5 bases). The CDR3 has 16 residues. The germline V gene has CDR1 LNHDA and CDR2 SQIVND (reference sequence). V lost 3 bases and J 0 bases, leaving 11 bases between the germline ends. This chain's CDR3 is CASSIWWGANTGELFF. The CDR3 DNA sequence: TGTGCCAGTAGTATTTGGTGGGGCGCGAACACCGGGGAGCTGTTTTTT.